This TCR beta chain was profiled in a study of beta chain features in type 1 diabetes. Study details: Investigators examined under 140 million sorted cells across all samples. Notes on the study in general: Any HLA type influence on TCRB rearrangement was left unresolved here. There was a possibility that cDNA sequencing over-represented cells with high TCR expression.

This CDR3 is built from 14 residues. Germline values: CDR1 SQVTM, CDR2 ANQGSEA. V was pared by 2 bases and J by 5 bases, with 12 bases between. Turning to this clone: Its specificity is unknown.

All of the isolated RNA was reverse transcribed, so expressed TCRB transcripts were sequenced. The data were produced by immunoSEQ multiplex PCR, yet TCRdb's version contains in-frame clones alone and is incomplete. The repertoire consists of roughly 500,000 clones, with 25% to 35% occurring once and the leading ten covering roughly 0.06%. The specimen sequenced was naive CD4+ T cells from blood. This TCR was sampled from a man between 18 and 35 years old in good health. This sequence joins TRBV29-1 and TRBJ2-2; D might be TRBD1 or TRBD2, each matching 6 bases. The DNA of the CDR3 is TGCAGCGTTGAATCGGGGGCGCGGACCGGGGAGCTGTTTTTT. This encodes CSVESGARTGELFF.